The 7 T cell receptor beta chains listed next were all sequenced from one sample in a study of cytotoxic CD8 clonotypes in ibrutinib-treated CLL. The repertoire was sequenced with immunoSEQ multiplex PCR; TCRdb's copy has only in-frame clones and lacks some. This repertoire shows 150,000 to 200,000 clones, about two thirds found once; its top ten account for 13%. Specimen: PBMCs, collected after 24 months of ibrutinib treatment. These receptors were obtained from a human donor with chronic lymphocytic leukemia.

This chain connects TRBV7-9 to TRBJ2-5, with TRBD1 identical over 8 bases. The CDR3 sequence is 14 residues long. Germline values: CDR1 SEHNR, CDR2 FQNEAQ (reference sequence). V lost 4 bases, J lost 4 bases, and 5 bases stayed unmatched. The CDR3 is CASSSDRGGETQYF. The CDR3 DNA reads as TGTGCCAGCAGCTCCGACAGGGGTGGAGAGACCCAGTACTTC.

This clone was counted between two and nine times. This chain connects TRBV4-2 to TRBJ1-2, with D possibly being TRBD1 (6 bases). Germline CDR1 is LGHNA and CDR2 is YNFKEQ. The CDR3 covers 15 residues. With 3 bases removed from V and 4 bases from J, the gap between germline ends came to 15 bases. CDR3 nucleotides: TGTGCCAGCAGCCACTACAGGGTAGTAGGCTATGGCTACACCTTC. It encodes CASSHYRVVGYGYTF.

The gene calls are TRBV7-8 and TRBJ1-2; D is uncertain. CDR1 is SGHVS, CDR2 FQNEAQ, per germline. Trimming stripped 5 bases from V and 7 bases from J, with 23 bases between. This CDR3 is built from 16 residues. CDR3: CASSPTPLTGVRGYTF. The DNA for the CDR3 is TGTGCCAGCAGCCCAACCCCATTGACCGGGGTCCGTGGCTACACCTTC.

The V and J genes are TRBV11-2 and TRBJ2-1; D may be TRBD1 or TRBD2 (5 bases each). The CDR3 length is 15 residues. Germline CDR1 SGHAT, CDR2 FQNNGV. Trimming removed 5 bases from V and 9 bases from J, with 20 bases in between. CDR3 in DNA: TGTGCCAGCAGCGTAAACACGGGGCGGAATGGTGAGCAGTTCTTC. Encoded protein: CASSVNTGRNGEQFF.

This rearrangement joins TRBV27 to TRBJ2-1; D gene ambiguous. The V end was cut by 3 bases, the J end by 4 bases, with 10 bases between. Germline V lookup: CDR1 MNHEY, CDR2 SMNVEV (reference sequence). There are 14 residues in the CDR3. The CDR3 region has the DNA TGTGCCAGCAGTTTTGAGCAGGCTTACAATGAGCAGTTCTTC. It specifies CASSFEQAYNEQFF.

With regard to this clone: At one of its ends the junction is not consistent with the germline gene, which may arise from a read error. The J gene is TRBJ2-1, the V gene TRBV11-2, with D perhaps assigned TRBD1 or TRBD2 (5 bases each). This CDR3 has 15 amino acids. Germline V gives CDR1 SGHAT, CDR2 FQNNGV. The CDR3 reads CASSLDSLVGAIGVF. DNA for the CDR3: TGTGCCAGCAGCTTAGATTCTTTGGTCGGGGCCATAGGAGTCTTC.

The chain carries TRBV29-1 and TRBJ2-1; D could derive from TRBD1 or TRBD2 (5 bases each). The V gene's germline CDR1 is SQVTM and CDR2 ANQGSEA. Trimming took 1 base from V and 11 from J, leaving 18 bases between them. The CDR3 runs 14 residues. For the CDR3, the DNA is TGCAGCGTTGAAGTACTCGGGAAGGGGTTTCAGCAGTTCTTC. Its protein product is CSVEVLGKGFQQFF.